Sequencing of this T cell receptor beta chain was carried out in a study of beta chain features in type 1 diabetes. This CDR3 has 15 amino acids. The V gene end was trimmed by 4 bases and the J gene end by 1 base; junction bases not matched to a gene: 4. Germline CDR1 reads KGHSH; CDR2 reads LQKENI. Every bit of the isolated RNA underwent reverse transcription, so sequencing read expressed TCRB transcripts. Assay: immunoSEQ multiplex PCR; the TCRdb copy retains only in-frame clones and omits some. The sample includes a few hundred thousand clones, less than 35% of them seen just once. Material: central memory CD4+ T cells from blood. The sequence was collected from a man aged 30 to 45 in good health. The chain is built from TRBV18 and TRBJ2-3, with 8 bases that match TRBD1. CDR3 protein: CASSRGQGGTDTQYF. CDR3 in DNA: TGTGCCAGCTCACGAGGACAGGGAGGCACAGATACGCAGTATTTT.